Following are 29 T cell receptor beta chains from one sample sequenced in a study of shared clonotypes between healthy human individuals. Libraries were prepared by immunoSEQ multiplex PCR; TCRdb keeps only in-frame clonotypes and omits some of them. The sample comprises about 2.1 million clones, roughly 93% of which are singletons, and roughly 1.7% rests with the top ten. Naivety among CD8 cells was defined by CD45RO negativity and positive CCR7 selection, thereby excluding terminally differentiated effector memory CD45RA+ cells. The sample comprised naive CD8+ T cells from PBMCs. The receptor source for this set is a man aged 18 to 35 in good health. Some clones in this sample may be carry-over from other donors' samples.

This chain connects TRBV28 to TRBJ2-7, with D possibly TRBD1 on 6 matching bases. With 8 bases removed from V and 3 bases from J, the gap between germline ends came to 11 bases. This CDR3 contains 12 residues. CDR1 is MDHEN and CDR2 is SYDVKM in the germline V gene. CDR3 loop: CASRTVIYEQYF. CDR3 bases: TGTGCCAGCCGGACAGTTATCTACGAGCAGTACTTC.

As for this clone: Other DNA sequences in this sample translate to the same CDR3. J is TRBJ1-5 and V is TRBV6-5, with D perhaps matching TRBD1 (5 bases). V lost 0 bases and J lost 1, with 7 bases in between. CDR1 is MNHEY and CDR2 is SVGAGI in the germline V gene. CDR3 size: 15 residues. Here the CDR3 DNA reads TGTGCCAGCAGTTACTCGGGGGAGAGCAATCAGCCCCAGCATTTT. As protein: CASSYSGESNQPQHF.

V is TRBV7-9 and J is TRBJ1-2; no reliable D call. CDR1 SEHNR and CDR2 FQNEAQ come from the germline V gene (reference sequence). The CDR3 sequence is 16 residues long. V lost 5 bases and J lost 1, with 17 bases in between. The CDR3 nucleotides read TGTGCCAGCAGCCCCAAGTCGGCAAACTTTAACTATGGCTACACCTTC. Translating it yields CASSPKSANFNYGYTF. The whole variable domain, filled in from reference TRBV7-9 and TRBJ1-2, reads DTGVSQNPRHKITKRGQNVTFRCDPISEHNRLYWYRQTLGQGPEFLTYFQNEAQLEKSRLLSDRFSAERPKGSFSTLEIQRTEQGDSAMYLCASSPKSANFNYGYTFGSGTRLTVV.

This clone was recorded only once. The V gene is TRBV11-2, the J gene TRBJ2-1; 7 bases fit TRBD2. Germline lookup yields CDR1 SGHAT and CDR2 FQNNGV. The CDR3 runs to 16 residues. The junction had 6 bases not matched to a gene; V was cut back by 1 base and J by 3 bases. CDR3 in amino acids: CASSLALATIYNEQFF. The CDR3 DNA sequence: TGTGCCAGCAGCTTAGCACTAGCGACGATCTACAATGAGCAGTTCTTC.

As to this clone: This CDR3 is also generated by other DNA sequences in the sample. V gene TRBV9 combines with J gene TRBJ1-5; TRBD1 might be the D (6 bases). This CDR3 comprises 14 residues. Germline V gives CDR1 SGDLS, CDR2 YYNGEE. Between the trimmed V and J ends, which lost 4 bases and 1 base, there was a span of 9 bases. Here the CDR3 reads CASSPRGSNQPQHF. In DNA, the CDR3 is TGTGCCAGCAGCCCGAGGGGGAGCAATCAGCCCCAGCATTTT.

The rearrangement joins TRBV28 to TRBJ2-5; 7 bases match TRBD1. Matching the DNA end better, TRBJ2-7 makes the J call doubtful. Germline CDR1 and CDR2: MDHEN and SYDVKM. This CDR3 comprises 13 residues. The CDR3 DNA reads TGTGCCAGCAGCGACAGGGTTAGGCACGAGCAGTACTTC. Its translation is CASSDRVRHEQYF.

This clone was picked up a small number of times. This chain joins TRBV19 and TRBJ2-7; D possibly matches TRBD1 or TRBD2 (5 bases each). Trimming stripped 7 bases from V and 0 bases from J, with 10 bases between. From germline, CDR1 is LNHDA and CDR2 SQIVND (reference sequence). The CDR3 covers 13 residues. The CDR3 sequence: CASKGRSSYEQYF. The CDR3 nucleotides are TGTGCCAGTAAGGGACGGAGCTCCTACGAGCAGTACTTC.

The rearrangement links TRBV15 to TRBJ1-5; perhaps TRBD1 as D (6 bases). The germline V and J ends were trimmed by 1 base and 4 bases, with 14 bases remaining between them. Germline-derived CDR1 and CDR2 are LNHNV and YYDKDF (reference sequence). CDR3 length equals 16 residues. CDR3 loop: CATSRVRGAGNQPQHF. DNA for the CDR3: TGTGCCACCAGCAGAGTGCGGGGGGCAGGGAATCAGCCCCAGCATTTT.

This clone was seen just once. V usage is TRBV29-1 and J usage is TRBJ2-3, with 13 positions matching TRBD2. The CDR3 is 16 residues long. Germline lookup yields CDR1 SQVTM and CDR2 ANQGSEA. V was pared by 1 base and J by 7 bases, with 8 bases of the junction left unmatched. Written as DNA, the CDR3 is TGCAGCGTTGAAGGAGAACTAGCGGGAGGGCTGAATACGCAGTATTTT. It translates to CSVEGELAGGLNTQYF.

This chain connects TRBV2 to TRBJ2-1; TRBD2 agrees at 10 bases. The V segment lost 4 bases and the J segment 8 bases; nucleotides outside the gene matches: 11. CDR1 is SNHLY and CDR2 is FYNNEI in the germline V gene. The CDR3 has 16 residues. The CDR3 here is CASSGRTSGGGDEQFF. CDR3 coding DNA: TGTGCCAGCAGTGGTAGGACTAGCGGAGGCGGGGATGAGCAGTTCTTC.

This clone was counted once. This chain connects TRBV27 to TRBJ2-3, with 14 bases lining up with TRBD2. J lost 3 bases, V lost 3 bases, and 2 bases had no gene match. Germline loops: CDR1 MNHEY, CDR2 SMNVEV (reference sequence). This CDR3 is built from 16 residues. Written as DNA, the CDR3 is TGTGCCAGCAGTTTGGGACTAGCGGGAGCAACAGATACGCAGTATTTT. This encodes CASSLGLAGATDTQYF.

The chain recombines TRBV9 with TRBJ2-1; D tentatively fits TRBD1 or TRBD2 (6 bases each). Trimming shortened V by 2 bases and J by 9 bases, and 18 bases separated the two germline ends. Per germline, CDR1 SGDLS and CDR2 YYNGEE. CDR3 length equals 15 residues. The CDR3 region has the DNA TGTGCCAGCAGCGTCCGGGACACCAGGAGGGGTGAGCAGTTCTTC. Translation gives CASSVRDTRRGEQFF.

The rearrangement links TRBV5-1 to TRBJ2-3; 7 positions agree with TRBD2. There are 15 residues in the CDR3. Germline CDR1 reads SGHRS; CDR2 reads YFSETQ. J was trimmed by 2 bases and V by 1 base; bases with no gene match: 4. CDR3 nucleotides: TGCGCCAGCAGCTTGTGGCGGGAGAACACAGATACGCAGTATTTT. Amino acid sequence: CASSLWRENTDTQYF.

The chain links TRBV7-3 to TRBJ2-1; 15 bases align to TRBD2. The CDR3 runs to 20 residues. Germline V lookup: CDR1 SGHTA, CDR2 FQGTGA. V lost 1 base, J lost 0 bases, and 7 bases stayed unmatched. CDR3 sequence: CASSLSGLAGGRSSYNEQFF. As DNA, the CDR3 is TGTGCCAGCAGCTTAAGTGGACTAGCGGGAGGGCGGAGCTCCTACAATGAGCAGTTCTTC.

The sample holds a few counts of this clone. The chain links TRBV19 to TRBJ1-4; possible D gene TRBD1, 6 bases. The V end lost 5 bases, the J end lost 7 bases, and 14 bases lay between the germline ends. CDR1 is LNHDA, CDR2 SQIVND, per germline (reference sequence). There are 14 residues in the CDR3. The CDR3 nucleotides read TGTGCCAGTAGTTCGCGCGGGACACGTGAAAAACTGTTTTTT. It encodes CASSSRGTREKLFF.

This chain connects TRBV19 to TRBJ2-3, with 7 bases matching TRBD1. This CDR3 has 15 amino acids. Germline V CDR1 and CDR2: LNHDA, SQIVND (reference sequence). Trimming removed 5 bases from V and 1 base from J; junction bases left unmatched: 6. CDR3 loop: CASSLDRERTDTQYF. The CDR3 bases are TGTGCCAGTAGTCTCGACAGGGAGCGCACAGATACGCAGTATTTT.

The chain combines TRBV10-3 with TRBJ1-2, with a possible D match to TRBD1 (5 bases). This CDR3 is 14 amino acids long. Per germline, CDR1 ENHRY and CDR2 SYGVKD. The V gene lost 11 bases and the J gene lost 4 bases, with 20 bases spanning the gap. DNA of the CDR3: TGTGCCCTCTCGAGTGGGGCGCAGGGCTATGGCTACACCTTC. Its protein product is CALSSGAQGYGYTF.

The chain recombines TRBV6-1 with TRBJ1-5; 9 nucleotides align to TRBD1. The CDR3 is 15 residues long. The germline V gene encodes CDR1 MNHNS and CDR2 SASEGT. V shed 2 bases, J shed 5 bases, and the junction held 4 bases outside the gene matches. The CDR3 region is CASSEPQGAYQPQHF. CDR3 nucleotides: TGTGCCAGCAGTGAACCACAGGGGGCTTATCAGCCCCAGCATTTT.

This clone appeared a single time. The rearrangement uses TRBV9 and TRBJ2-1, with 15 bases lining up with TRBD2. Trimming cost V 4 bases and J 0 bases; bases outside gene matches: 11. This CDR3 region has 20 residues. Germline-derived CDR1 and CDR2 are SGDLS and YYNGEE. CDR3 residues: CASSTSGTSGRTPSYNEQFF. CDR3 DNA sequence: TGTGCCAGCAGCACCTCCGGGACTAGCGGGAGGACCCCCTCCTACAATGAGCAGTTCTTC.

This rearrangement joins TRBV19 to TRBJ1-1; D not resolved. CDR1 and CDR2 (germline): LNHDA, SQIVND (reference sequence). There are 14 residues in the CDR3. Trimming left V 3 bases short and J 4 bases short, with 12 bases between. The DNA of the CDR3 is TGTGCCAGTAGTATTTCCTCGGGTCGCACTGAAGCTTTCTTT. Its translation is CASSISSGRTEAFF.

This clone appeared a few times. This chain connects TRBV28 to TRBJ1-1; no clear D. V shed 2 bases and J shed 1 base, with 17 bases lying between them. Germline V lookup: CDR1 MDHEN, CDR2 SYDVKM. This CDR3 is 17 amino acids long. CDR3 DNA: TGTGCCAGCAGTTTACCCCCGTGGACGGAGAGGAACACTGAAGCTTTCTTT. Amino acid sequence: CASSLPPWTERNTEAFF.

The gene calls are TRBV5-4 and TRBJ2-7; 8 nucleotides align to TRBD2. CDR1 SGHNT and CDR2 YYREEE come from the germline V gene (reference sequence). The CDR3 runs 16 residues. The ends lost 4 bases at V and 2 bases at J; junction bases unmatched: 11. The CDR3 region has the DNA TGTGCCAGCAGCCGAATTGGGACCGGGAGGGCCTACGAGCAGTACTTC. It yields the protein CASSRIGTGRAYEQYF.

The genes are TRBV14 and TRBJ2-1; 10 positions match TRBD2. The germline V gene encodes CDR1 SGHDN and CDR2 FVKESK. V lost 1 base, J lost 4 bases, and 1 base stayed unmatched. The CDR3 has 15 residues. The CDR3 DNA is TGTGCCAGCAGCCAAGTTAGCGGGGGGTACAATGAGCAGTTCTTC. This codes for CASSQVSGGYNEQFF.

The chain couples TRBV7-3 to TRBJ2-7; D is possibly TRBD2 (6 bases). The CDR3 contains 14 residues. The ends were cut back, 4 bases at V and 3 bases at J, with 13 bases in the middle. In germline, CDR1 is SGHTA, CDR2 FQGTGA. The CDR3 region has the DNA TGTGCCAGCAGCTCCCGGGACTCCGTCTACGAGCAGTACTTC. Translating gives CASSSRDSVYEQYF.

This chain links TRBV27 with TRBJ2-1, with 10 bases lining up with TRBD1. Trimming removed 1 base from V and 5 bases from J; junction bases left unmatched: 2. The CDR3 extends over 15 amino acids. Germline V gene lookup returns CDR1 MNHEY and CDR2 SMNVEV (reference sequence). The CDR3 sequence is CASSLLGTGDNEQFF. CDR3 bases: TGTGCCAGCAGTTTATTGGGGACAGGGGACAATGAGCAGTTCTTC.

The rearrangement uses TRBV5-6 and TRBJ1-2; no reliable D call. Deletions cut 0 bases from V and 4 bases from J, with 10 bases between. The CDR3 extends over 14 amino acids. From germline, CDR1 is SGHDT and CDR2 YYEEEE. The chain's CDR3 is CASSLGVAAYGYTF. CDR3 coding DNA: TGTGCCAGCAGCTTGGGTGTGGCAGCCTATGGCTACACCTTC.

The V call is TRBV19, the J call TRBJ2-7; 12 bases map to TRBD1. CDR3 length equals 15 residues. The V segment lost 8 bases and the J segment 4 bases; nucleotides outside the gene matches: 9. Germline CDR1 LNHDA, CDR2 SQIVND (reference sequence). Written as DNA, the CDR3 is TGTGCCAGTGCTACGGGGACAGGGGGCGGATACGAGCAGTACTTC. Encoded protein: CASATGTGGGYEQYF.

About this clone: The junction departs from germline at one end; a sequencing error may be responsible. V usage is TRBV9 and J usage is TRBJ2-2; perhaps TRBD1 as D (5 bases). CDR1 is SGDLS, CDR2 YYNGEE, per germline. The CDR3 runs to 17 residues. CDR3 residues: CASNVGDSSFNTGELFF. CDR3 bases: TGTGCCAGCAACGTAGGTGACAGCTCCTTTAACACCGGGGAGCTGTTTTTT.

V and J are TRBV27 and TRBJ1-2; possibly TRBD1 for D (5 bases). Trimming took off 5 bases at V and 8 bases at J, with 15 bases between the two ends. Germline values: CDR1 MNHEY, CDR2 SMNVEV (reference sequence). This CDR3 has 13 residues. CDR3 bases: TGTGCCAGCAGTCTACACCCTGGGGGAGGCTACACCTTC. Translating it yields CASSLHPGGGYTF.